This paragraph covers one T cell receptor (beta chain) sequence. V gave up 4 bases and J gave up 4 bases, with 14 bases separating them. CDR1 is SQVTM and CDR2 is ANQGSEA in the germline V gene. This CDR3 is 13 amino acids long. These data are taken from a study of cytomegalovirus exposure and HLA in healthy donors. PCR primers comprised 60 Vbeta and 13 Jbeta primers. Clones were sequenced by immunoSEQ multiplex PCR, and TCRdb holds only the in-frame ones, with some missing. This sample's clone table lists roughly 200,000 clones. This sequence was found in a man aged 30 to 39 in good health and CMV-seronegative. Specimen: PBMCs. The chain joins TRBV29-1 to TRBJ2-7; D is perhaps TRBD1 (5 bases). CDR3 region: CSVGSQGSYEQYF. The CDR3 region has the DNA TGCAGCGTTGGGAGCCAGGGAAGTTACGAGCAGTACTTC.